The 32 T cell receptor beta chains below were found in one sample sequenced in a study of cytomegalovirus exposure and HLA in healthy donors. Researchers ran the PCR with 60 Vbeta and 13 Jbeta primers. The repertoire was sequenced with immunoSEQ multiplex PCR; TCRdb's copy has only in-frame clones and lacks some. The table lists 110,000 to 150,000 clones, approximately 77% of them singletons. The sample comprised PBMCs. The receptors derive from a woman aged 50 to 60 in good health and CMV-seronegative.

This rearrangement joins TRBV6-1 to TRBJ2-5, with D uncertain. The ends were cut back, 6 bases at V and 5 bases at J, with 10 bases in the middle. The CDR3 consists of 12 residues. In germline, CDR1 is MNHNS, CDR2 SASEGT. CDR3 in amino acids: CASSDTRETQYF. The CDR3 bases are TGTGCCAGCAGCGACACCCGCGAGACCCAGTACTTC.

This chain links TRBV5-5 with TRBJ1-2; D remains unclear. The CDR3 has 14 amino acids. V was trimmed by 0 bases and J by 4 bases, leaving 10 bases between them. CDR1 and CDR2 from the germline V gene are SGHKS and YYEKEE (reference sequence). This CDR3 reads CASSLGAVSYGYTF. The DNA of the CDR3 is TGTGCCAGCAGCTTGGGTGCAGTTTCCTATGGCTACACCTTC.

The V and J genes are TRBV6-1 and TRBJ2-2; 9 bases map to TRBD2. V lost 10 bases and J lost 3; bases outside the gene matches: 6. CDR3 size: 14 residues. Germline V gene sequence: CDR1 MNHNS, CDR2 SASEGT. CDR3 nucleotides: TGTGCCATCTCCCTAGCGGGGTACACCGGGGAGCTGTTTTTT. Amino acid sequence: CAISLAGYTGELFF.

The chain is built from TRBV11-3 and TRBJ2-1, with TRBD2 matching over 7 bases. Germline V gene data show CDR1 as SGHNT and CDR2 as YENEEA. Germline trimming cut 5 bases from V and 2 bases from J; bases unmatched to any gene: 6. The CDR3 loop spans 15 amino acids. The CDR3 nucleotides read TGTGCCAGCAGCCCGGACGCGGGAGCCTACAATGAGCAGTTCTTC. It encodes CASSPDAGAYNEQFF.

The J gene is TRBJ1-2, the V gene TRBV28; D is perhaps TRBD1 (6 bases). The CDR3 is made up of 13 amino acids. CDR1 is MDHEN and CDR2 is SYDVKM in the germline V gene. Trimming took off 5 bases at V and 7 bases at J, with 14 bases between the two ends. CDR3 in amino acids: CASSPMGAGGYTF. The CDR3 DNA reads as TGTGCCAGCAGTCCTATGGGGGCAGGTGGCTACACCTTC.

This clone was seen ten or more times. This rearrangement joins TRBV28 to TRBJ2-1; D ambiguous. This CDR3 has 14 residues. The germline CDR1 and CDR2 sequences are MDHEN and SYDVKM. V was pared by 5 bases and J by 7 bases, with 15 bases between. The CDR3 sequence is CASSPPAGSNEQFF. Written as DNA, the CDR3 is TGTGCCAGCAGTCCCCCAGCAGGTTCTAATGAGCAGTTCTTC. The full variable domain, its missing parts supplied by reference TRBV28 and TRBJ2-1, is DVKVTQSSRYLVKRTGEKVFLECVQDMDHENMFWYRQDPGLGLRLIYFSYDVKMKEKGDIPEGYSVSREKKERFSLILESASTNQTSMYLCASSPPAGSNEQFFGPGTRLTVL.

The chain is built from TRBV9 and TRBJ2-3, with 10 bases identical to TRBD1. J lost 9 bases, V lost 1 base, and 8 bases had no gene match. Germline V gene lookup returns CDR1 SGDLS and CDR2 YYNGEE. This CDR3 region has 15 residues. For the CDR3, the DNA is TGTGCCAGCAGCGTAAGCCCCTGGACAGGGGGGACGCAGTATTTT. Translated, it gives CASSVSPWTGGTQYF. Combining the CDR3 with reference TRBV9 and TRBJ2-3 gives the whole variable domain DSGVTQTPKHLITATGQRVTLRCSPRSGDLSVYWYQQSLDQGLQFLIQYYNGEERAKGNILERFSAQQFPDLHSELNLSSLELGDSALYFCASSVSPWTGGTQYFGPGTRLTVL.

V gene TRBV6-1 combines with J gene TRBJ1-2; maybe TRBD1 (6 bases). This CDR3 is 15 amino acids long. Trimming shortened V by 1 base and J by 2 bases, and 11 bases separated the two germline ends. CDR1 is MNHNS, CDR2 SASEGT, per germline. The CDR3 spells CASSEVLTGNYGYTF. The CDR3 DNA is TGTGCCAGCAGTGAAGTACTCACAGGGAACTATGGCTACACCTTC.

The chain employs TRBV9 and TRBJ1-2; maybe TRBD1 (5 bases). Germline V gene sequence: CDR1 SGDLS, CDR2 YYNGEE. The CDR3 is 13 amino acids. The V end was cut by 4 bases, the J end by 2 bases, with 9 bases between. As DNA, the CDR3 is TGTGCCAGCAGCCCGGAGGGGAACTATGGCTACACCTTC. Amino acid sequence: CASSPEGNYGYTF.

The chain is built from TRBV7-6 and TRBJ1-6; TRBD1 matches 9 bases. This CDR3 is 15 amino acids long. J gave up 9 bases and V 5 bases, and 8 bases lay outside the gene matches. The germline V gene has CDR1 SGHVS and CDR2 FNYEAQ. CDR3 sequence: CASSPTGQGLSPLHF. CDR3 bases: TGTGCCAGCAGCCCTACGGGACAGGGACTTTCACCCCTCCACTTT. The full variable domain, completed using reference TRBV7-6 and TRBJ1-6, is GAGVSQSPRYKVTKRGQDVALRCDPISGHVSLYWYRQALGQGPEFLTYFNYEAQQDKSGLPNDRFSAERPEGSISTLTIQRTEQRDSAMYRCASSPTGQGLSPLHFGNGTRLTVT.

The chain uses TRBV7-9 and TRBJ2-1; maybe TRBD1 (6 bases). CDR3 size: 15 residues. V lost 6 bases and J lost 7, with 19 bases in between. The germline V gene encodes CDR1 SEHNR and CDR2 FQNEAQ (reference sequence). The CDR3 spells CASRSTGQKQNEQFF. DNA of the CDR3: TGTGCCAGCAGGTCCACGGGACAAAAACAAAATGAGCAGTTCTTC.

V and J are TRBV7-9 and TRBJ1-1; 8 bases align to TRBD1. With 0 bases clipped from V and 3 bases from J, the junction kept 9 bases outside the gene matches. The CDR3 runs to 17 residues. Germline lookup yields CDR1 SEHNR and CDR2 FQNEAQ (reference sequence). DNA for the CDR3: TGTGCCAGCAGCTTAGCGATAACAGACAGGGGTGACACTGAAGCTTTCTTT. Protein sequence: CASSLAITDRGDTEAFF.

The chain links TRBV19 to TRBJ1-6, with unresolved D. There are 14 residues in the CDR3. Germline-derived CDR1 and CDR2 are LNHDA and SQIVND (reference sequence). V shed 5 bases and J shed 7 bases, with 12 bases lying between them. This CDR3 reads CASSPGGGNSPLHF. CDR3 in DNA: TGTGCCAGTAGTCCGGGAGGTGGGAATTCACCCCTCCACTTT.

The chain recombines TRBV19 with TRBJ2-2; D may be TRBD2 (6 bases). The CDR3 loop spans 16 amino acids. The V end was cut by 2 bases, the J end by 3 bases, with 13 bases between. Germline V gene data show CDR1 as LNHDA and CDR2 as SQIVND (reference sequence). In DNA, the CDR3 is TGTGCCAGTAGTATATACGAGACTAGAGACACCGGGGAGCTGTTTTTT. It is translated as CASSIYETRDTGELFF.

The chain combines TRBV4-1 with TRBJ2-7; TRBD1 agrees at 12 bases. With 4 bases clipped from V and 2 bases from J, the junction kept 9 bases outside the gene matches. The CDR3 contains 17 residues. In germline, CDR1 is MGHRA, CDR2 YSYEKL. The CDR3 DNA follows: TGCGCCAGCAGCCTTGCGGGACAGGGGGCGATAACCTACGAGCAGTACTTC. Its protein is CASSLAGQGAITYEQYF.

With respect to this clone: The same CDR3 is also encoded by other DNA sequences in this sample. The CDR3 DNA sequence: TGTGCCAGCAGCCAGGGACAGCTCTCTGGGGCCAACGTCCTGACTTTC. Translation gives CASSQGQLSGANVLTF. This chain links TRBV14 with TRBJ2-6; 7 positions agree with TRBD1. Losses at the gene ends were 3 bases for V and 0 bases for J; bases not matched to a gene: 2. Germline CDR1 reads SGHDN; CDR2 reads FVKESK. This CDR3 comprises 16 residues.

The chain couples TRBV5-1 to TRBJ1-6, with D hard to call. The CDR3 is 14 amino acids. CDR1 is SGHRS and CDR2 is YFSETQ in the germline V gene. Between the trimmed V and J ends, which lost 1 base and 10 bases, there was a span of 12 bases. CDR3 in amino acids: CASSLNSLNSPLHF. The CDR3, as DNA: TGCGCCAGCAGCTTGAACAGCCTTAACTCACCCCTCCACTTT.

DNA of the CDR3: TGTGCCAGCAGCTCGGCGACGGGGATCTATGGCTACACCTTC. It codes for CASSSATGIYGYTF. The chain couples TRBV5-5 to TRBJ1-2; D gene uncertain. Germline CDR1 SGHKS, CDR2 YYEKEE (reference sequence). This CDR3 has 14 residues. The V and J ends lost 3 bases and 4 bases respectively, with 13 bases between them.

V is TRBV18 and J is TRBJ2-5; the D gene is possibly TRBD2 (6 bases). Trimming cost V 6 bases and J 5 bases, with 19 bases left between them. This CDR3 comprises 15 residues. Germline assignment: CDR1 KGHSH and CDR2 LQKENI. CDR3 loop: CASSPFPGEKETQYF. The CDR3 DNA reads as TGTGCCAGCTCCCCATTTCCGGGGGAAAAGGAGACCCAGTACTTC.

The chain has TRBV7-9 and TRBJ2-3, with TRBD2 matching 7 bases. This CDR3 has 15 residues. After removal of 4 bases from V and 5 bases from J, the junction contained 9 bases not matched to a gene. Germline CDR1 reads SEHNR; CDR2 reads FQNEAQ (reference sequence). CDR3: CASSWEGSRGDTQYF. DNA of the CDR3: TGTGCCAGCAGCTGGGAGGGTTCGAGGGGAGATACGCAGTATTTT.

The chain joins TRBV14 to TRBJ2-7; D is unclear. The germline V gene encodes CDR1 SGHDN and CDR2 FVKESK. CDR3 length equals 14 residues. The germline V and J ends were trimmed by 1 base and 2 bases, with 9 bases remaining between them. The CDR3 loop is CASSQVPQTYEQYF. The CDR3 DNA follows: TGTGCCAGCAGCCAAGTGCCACAGACCTACGAGCAGTACTTC. Variable domain in full (rest from reference TRBV14 and TRBJ2-7): EAGVTQFPSHSVIEKGQTVTLRCDPISGHDNLYWYRRVMGKEIKFLLHFVKESKQDESGMPNNRFLAERTGGTYSTLKVQPAELEDSGVYFCASSQVPQTYEQYFGPGTRLTVT.

This chain links TRBV9 with TRBJ2-7, with D possibly being TRBD2 (5 bases). Germline V gene sequence: CDR1 SGDLS, CDR2 YYNGEE. The length of the CDR3 is 16 residues. V gave up 3 bases and J gave up 4 bases, with 20 bases separating them. CDR3 sequence: CASSEDPRSSYYEQYF. DNA for the CDR3: TGTGCCAGCAGCGAGGACCCCCGGTCTAGCTATTACGAGCAGTACTTC.

The genes are TRBV6-4 and TRBJ2-3, with 9 bases lining up with TRBD2. The CDR3 runs to 16 residues. With V trimmed by 3 bases and J by 6 bases, 10 bases remained unmatched. CDR1 and CDR2 from the germline V gene are MRHNA and SNTAGT. CDR3 in amino acids: CASSERAGGPIDTQYF. The CDR3 bases are TGTGCCAGCAGTGAAAGGGCGGGGGGGCCGATCGATACGCAGTATTTT.

The rearrangement uses TRBV27 and TRBJ1-2, with 8 bases identical to TRBD1. This CDR3 region has 15 residues. Germline V gives CDR1 MNHEY, CDR2 SMNVEV (reference sequence). V shed 1 base and J 3 bases; nucleotides not matched to a gene: 4. CDR3 sequence reads: CASSLYRGSDYGYTF. The CDR3 coding sequence is TGTGCCAGCAGTTTATACAGGGGGTCCGACTATGGCTACACCTTC.

The V call is TRBV7-6, the J call TRBJ2-2; 8 bases agree with TRBD2. The CDR3 is 16 amino acids. V was pared by 1 base and J by 2 bases, with 3 bases of the junction left unmatched. Germline CDR1 reads SGHVS; CDR2 reads FNYEAQ. The DNA for the CDR3 is TGTGCCAGCAGCTTAGTAGGACTAGCAAACACCGGGGAGCTGTTTTTT. Protein sequence: CASSLVGLANTGELFF.

The chain has TRBV18 and TRBJ2-7, with D perhaps TRBD1 (6 bases). Germline V lookup: CDR1 KGHSH, CDR2 LQKENI. V was cut by 5 bases and J by 7 bases, with 15 bases left in between. The CDR3 is 13 amino acids. The CDR3: CASSSRDMGEQYF. In nucleotides, the CDR3 is TGTGCCAGCTCATCCCGGGACATGGGGGAGCAGTACTTC.

The V gene is TRBV21-1, the J gene TRBJ2-5; the D call in the table, TRBD2, was not verified against the DNA. TRBV21-1 is a recognized pseudogene. The CDR3 consists of 14 residues. The CDR3 DNA is TGTGCCAGCAGCAACACGGGGGGCGGAGAGACCCAGTACTTC. Its protein is CASSNTGGGETQYF.

The genes are TRBV15 and TRBJ2-1; D perhaps matches TRBD2 (5 bases). Germline-derived CDR1 and CDR2 are LNHNV and YYDKDF (reference sequence). This CDR3 has 15 amino acids. With 2 bases removed from V and 8 bases from J, the gap between germline ends came to 16 bases. The CDR3 region is CATSRSLSAGDEQFF. The CDR3, as DNA: TGTGCCACCAGCAGATCCCTCTCGGCCGGGGATGAGCAGTTCTTC.

This chain uses TRBV19 with TRBJ1-2; 8 bases align to TRBD1. Looked up from germline, CDR1 is LNHDA and CDR2 is SQIVND (reference sequence). This CDR3 spans 13 amino acids. V lost 6 bases to trimming and J lost 8 bases; unmatched junction nucleotides: 8. For the CDR3, the DNA is TGTGCCAGTAGGTTTCAGGGGGCGCGGGGCTACACCTTC. Translation gives CASRFQGARGYTF.

As DNA, the CDR3 is TGTGCCAGTAGTCTCGAATCGGGGGGGCCAACAGATACGCAGTATTTT. Its protein is CASSLESGGPTDTQYF. The V and J genes are TRBV19 and TRBJ2-3, with 8 bases matching TRBD2. This CDR3 spans 16 amino acids. The V gene's germline CDR1 is LNHDA and CDR2 SQIVND (reference sequence). V shed 5 bases, J shed 3 bases, and the junction held 10 bases outside the gene matches.

This sequence joins TRBV6-6 and TRBJ2-5; D remains unclear. Trimming took 5 bases from V and 0 from J, leaving 16 bases between them. The CDR3 totals 16 residues. From germline, CDR1 is MNHNY and CDR2 SVGAGI (reference sequence). For the CDR3, the DNA is TGTGCCAGCAGTCATATTTGGGCAGGCGACCAAGAGACCCAGTACTTC. Protein sequence: CASSHIWAGDQETQYF.

The CDR3 reads CASSYGQTYEQYF. CDR3 DNA: TGCGCCAGCAGCTATGGACAGACCTACGAGCAGTACTTC. The chain joins TRBV5-1 to TRBJ2-7; TRBD1 might be the D (6 bases). Per the germline V gene, CDR1 is SGHRS and CDR2 is YFSETQ. The CDR3 consists of 13 residues. Trimming pared 3 bases from V and 2 bases from J, leaving 9 bases between. The entire variable domain, with the rest obtained from reference TRBV5-1 and TRBJ2-7, is as follows: KAGVTQTPRYLIKTRGQQVTLSCSPISGHRSVSWYQQTPGQGLQFLFEYFSETQRNKGNFPGRFSGRQFSNSRSEMNVSTLELGDSALYLCASSYGQTYEQYFGPGTRLTVT.